The clone carrying this T cell receptor beta chain occurred a few times. Antigen unknown. The data were obtained in a study of vaccination and CD4 T cells after COVID-19. Across the study: Samples were taken after vaccination, a median of roughly 70 days after dose two, with a range of 14 to 241.

Germline V CDR1 and CDR2: MNHEY, SMNVEV (reference sequence). The V segment lost 6 bases and the J segment 0 bases; nucleotides outside the gene matches: 5. The CDR3 has 16 amino acids. The study sequenced cultured CD4+ T cell DNA using the Oncomine TCR Beta short-read assay. TCRdb fed the PCR reads into MiXCR, producing one record per CDR3 protein. The table lists approximately 17,000 distinct CDR3 sequences, more than 45% of them singletons. Treatment specified: approximately 10-day PBMC culture with coronavirus spike peptide pools or control peptides (ViraFEST assay). Study results and caveats: In median terms, SARS-CoV-2-reactive clonotypes went from about 20 to 38, a nonsignificant rise.

This TCR was recovered from a human donor who had recovered from COVID-19. The rearrangement joins TRBV27 to TRBJ2-2; 9 bases match TRBD2. The sequenced sample was CD4+ T cells from blood, cultured in vitro, obtained before SARS-CoV-2 vaccination. The CDR3 DNA is TGTGCCAGCAGACTAGCGGGCGGGACGAACACCGGGGAGCTGTTTTTT. Protein: CASRLAGGTNTGELFF.